This section outlines one T cell receptor (beta chain) sequence together with its context. Its recognized antigen is unknown. No base qualities exist here, and no much larger clone lies one base off it. These data come from a study of tumor and adjacent non-tumor tissue in lung cancer (dated by TCRdb to the late 2010s). In terms of the full investigation: By cancer type, the cohort comprised around 11 adenocarcinoma patients, a couple of squamous cell carcinoma patients and 1 small cell lung cancer patient. Ages among the approximately 15 patients ranged from roughly 31 to 85 years, there were about ten men and 5 women, and disease was at TNM stage I to III. Sequencing generated a total of 125,075,908 productive TCRbeta reads, averaging about 4.17 million reads per sample. The study compared bulk TCRbeta repertoires between lung tumor tissue and matched distant non-tumor lung tissue from 15 lung cancer patients. Around 30 paired specimens, one tumor and one normal lung sample per patient, were profiled by TCRbeta CDR3 sequencing. The investigation overall reported the following: The cohort had only about 16 patients, and the authors noted that larger samples and more detailed clinical data are needed. Tumor tissue showed significantly greater TCR diversity (inverse Simpson) than normal lung tissue (about 400 vs 150, P = 0.0075, Mann-Whitney U test). Neither the sequencing platform nor unique molecular identifiers are mentioned in the methods. TCR diversity was significantly higher in younger patients, and greater tumor TCR diversity was associated with shorter overall survival and shorter disease-free survival. Because peripheral blood was not sequenced, blood TCRbeta repertoires in the lung cancer patients of the study were not examined. The top 100 clones made up a significantly larger cumulative share of the repertoire in normal lung than in tumor tissue.

Libraries were made using multiplex PCR. The sample was run on an Illumina HiSeq 2500. TCRbeta libraries were built by three rounds of nested PCR using primers (Table S4), following protocols modified from ARM-PCR. Before sequencing, PCR products of 200-500 bp were cut from the gel and purified using the QIAquick gel extraction kit. In the authors' own workflow: Reads were cleaned using Trimmomatic, were merged into complete CDR3 sequences using FLASH, and were assigned to V(D)J germline segments using MiTCR. Clonal diversity was calculated as the inverse Simpson's index using VDJtools. Productive reads were defined as in-frame sequences without a premature stop codon. Using fastp trimming at Q25 and MiXCR clonotype assembly, TCRdb reanalyzed the public sequencing data and kept in-frame beta chains. For every CDR3 protein sequence, its rows merge into one entry that carries the most common genes and DNA. The V and J calls and clone size come from TCRdb's table, not from the authors' own analysis. Present in this sample are more than 95,000 distinct CDR3 sequences, over 65% of which were seen just once. The ten biggest clones cover 9.5% to 15% of the sample.

RNA was isolated from bulk unsorted tissue, and RNA quality was assessed with a NanoDrop ND-1000 and an Agilent 2100. Newly diagnosed lung cancer patients without prior chemotherapy who had been admitted for thoracic surgery in China between August and November 2014 were enrolled as donors. The study excluded patients who had received radiotherapy or chemotherapy before or who had another cancer at the same time. Pieces of surgical tissue measuring roughly 1-2.2 cm3 were kept in RNAlater solution and held at -80 degrees C until needed. The sequenced sample was lung tumor tissue. The receptor comes from a man aged 25-45 years with non-small cell lung cancer.

The CDR3 corresponds to CANSATGGYIQYF. The DNA sequence is given as TGCGCCAACTCCGCGACAGGGGGATACATTCAGTACTTC. The rearranged segments are TRBV5-1 and TRBJ2-4, with TRBD1 identical over 9 junction bases. The germline V end is reduced by 9 bases and the J end by 8 bases; junction bases left unmatched: 9. The CDR3 holds 13 amino acids from the cysteine to the phenylalanine. Only the CDR3 DNA stays, 39 bases, in frame from base 1. The germline V gene provides CDR1 SGHRS and CDR2 YFSETQ.